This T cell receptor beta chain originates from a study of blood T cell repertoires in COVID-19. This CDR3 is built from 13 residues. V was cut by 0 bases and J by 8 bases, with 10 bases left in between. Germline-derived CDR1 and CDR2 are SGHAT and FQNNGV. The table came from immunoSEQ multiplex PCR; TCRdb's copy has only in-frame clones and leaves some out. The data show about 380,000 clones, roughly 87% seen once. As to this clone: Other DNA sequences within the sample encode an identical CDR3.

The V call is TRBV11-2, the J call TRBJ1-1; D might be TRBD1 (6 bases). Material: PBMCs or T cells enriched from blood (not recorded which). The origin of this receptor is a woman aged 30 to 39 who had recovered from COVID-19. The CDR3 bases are TGTGCCAGCAGCTTAGATACGGGGGGCGAAGCTTTCTTT. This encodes CASSLDTGGEAFF.